Shown below are 3 T cell receptor beta chains from a single sample sequenced in a study of blood T cell repertoires in COVID-19. Method: immunoSEQ multiplex PCR; TCRdb's copy keeps in-frame clones and lacks some. The sample lists around 450,000 clones, approximately 90% occurring once. The specimen was peripheral blood. The receptors were gathered from a woman between 25 and 40 years old with acute or convalescent COVID-19.

The genes are TRBV27 and TRBJ2-7; 9 bases are a match to TRBD1. This CDR3 has 14 residues. J lost 7 bases, V lost 7 bases, and 11 bases had no gene match. CDR1 is MNHEY and CDR2 is SMNVEV in the germline V gene (reference sequence). The CDR3 here is CASMRDREGAEQYF. The CDR3 DNA reads as TGTGCCAGCATGAGGGACAGGGAAGGGGCTGAGCAGTACTTC.

The chain has TRBV7-3 and TRBJ1-5, with 9 positions matching TRBD1. Germline trimming cut 4 bases from V and 0 bases from J; bases unmatched to any gene: 10. Germline V gene lookup returns CDR1 SGHTA and CDR2 FQGTGA. CDR3 length: 18 amino acids. CDR3 coding DNA: TGTGCCAGCAGCTCGGGACAGGGAATAGGGCTTAGCAATCAGCCCCAGCATTTT. It codes for CASSSGQGIGLSNQPQHF. The full variable domain, rest sourced from reference TRBV7-3 and TRBJ1-5, is GAGVSQTPSNKVTEKGKYVELRCDPISGHTALYWYRQSLGQGPEFLIYFQGTGAADDSGLPNDRFFAVRPEGSVSTLKIQRTERGDSAVYLCASSSGQGIGLSNQPQHFGDGTRLSIL.

This clone was counted a single time. The chain has TRBV5-6 and TRBJ1-3; D not certain. The CDR3 spans 14 residues. The germline gives CDR1 SGHDT, CDR2 YYEEEE. V lost 1 base and J 0 bases, leaving 5 bases between the germline ends. The CDR3 nucleotides are TGTGCCAGCAGCTTGTATCGCTCTGGAAACACCATATATTTT. Its translation is CASSLYRSGNTIYF.